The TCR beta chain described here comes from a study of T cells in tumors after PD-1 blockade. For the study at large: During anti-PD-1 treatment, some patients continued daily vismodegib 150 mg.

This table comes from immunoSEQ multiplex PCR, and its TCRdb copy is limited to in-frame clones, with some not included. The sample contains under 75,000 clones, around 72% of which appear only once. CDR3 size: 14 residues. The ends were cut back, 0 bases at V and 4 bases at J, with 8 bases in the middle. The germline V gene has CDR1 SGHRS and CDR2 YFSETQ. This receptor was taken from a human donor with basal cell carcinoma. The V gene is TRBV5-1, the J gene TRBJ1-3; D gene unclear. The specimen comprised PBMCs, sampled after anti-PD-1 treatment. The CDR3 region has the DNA TGCGCCAGCAGCTTGGGATCGGAAGGAAACACCATATATTTT. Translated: CASSLGSEGNTIYF.